This T cell receptor beta chain was obtained from a study of blood T cell repertoires in COVID-19. The CDR3 covers 12 residues. With 8 bases removed from V and 2 bases from J, the gap between germline ends came to 10 bases. Germline CDR1 and CDR2: MNHEY and SVGAGI. TCRdb keeps only in-frame clones here, not all; method: immunoSEQ multiplex PCR. The table includes under 250,000 clones, 86% detected once. Sequenced: peripheral blood. This receptor was obtained from a woman aged 55-75 years who had recovered from COVID-19. This chain joins TRBV6-5 and TRBJ2-7; D gene unclear. The CDR3 sequence: CASQAGTYEQYF. In nucleotides, the CDR3 is TGTGCCAGCCAAGCAGGCACCTACGAGCAGTACTTC.